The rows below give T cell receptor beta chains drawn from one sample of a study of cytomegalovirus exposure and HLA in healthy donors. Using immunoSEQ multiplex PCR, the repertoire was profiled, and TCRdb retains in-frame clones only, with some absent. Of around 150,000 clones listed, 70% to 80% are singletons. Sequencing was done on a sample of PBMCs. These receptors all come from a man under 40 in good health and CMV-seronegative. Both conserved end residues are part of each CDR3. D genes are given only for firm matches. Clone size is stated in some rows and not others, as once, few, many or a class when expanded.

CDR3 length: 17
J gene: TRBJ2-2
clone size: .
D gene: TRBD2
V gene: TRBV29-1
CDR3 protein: CSVEDLKGTSRTGELFF
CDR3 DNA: TGCAGCGTTGAAGATCTTAAAGGGACTAGCAGAACCGGGGAGCTGTTTTTT

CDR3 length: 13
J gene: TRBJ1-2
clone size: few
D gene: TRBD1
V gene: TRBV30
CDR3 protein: CAWGPGQNYGYTF
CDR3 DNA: TGTGCCTGGGGACCGGGACAGAACTATGGCTACACCTTC

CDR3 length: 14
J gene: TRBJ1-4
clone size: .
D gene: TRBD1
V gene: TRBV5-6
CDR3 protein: CASSRDRVNEKLFF
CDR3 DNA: TGTGCCAGCAGCCGGGACAGGGTTAATGAAAAACTGTTTTTT

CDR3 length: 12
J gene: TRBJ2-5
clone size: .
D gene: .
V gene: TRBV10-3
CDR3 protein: CAISGGVETQYF
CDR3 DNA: TGTGCCATCAGTGGGGGGGTCGAGACCCAGTACTTC

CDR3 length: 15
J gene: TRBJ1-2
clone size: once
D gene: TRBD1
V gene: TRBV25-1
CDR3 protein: CASSETGGVGYGYTF
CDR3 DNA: TGTGCCAGCAGTGAGACAGGGGGCGTAGGCTATGGCTACACCTTC

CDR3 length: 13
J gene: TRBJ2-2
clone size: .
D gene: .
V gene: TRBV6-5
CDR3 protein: CASSWGETGELFF
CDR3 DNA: TGTGCCAGCAGTTGGGGGGAGACCGGGGAGCTGTTTTTT

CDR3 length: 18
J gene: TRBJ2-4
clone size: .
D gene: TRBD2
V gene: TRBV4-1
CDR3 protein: CASSHLIAGDLAKNIQYF
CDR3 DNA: TGCGCCAGCAGCCACCTGATAGCGGGAGACCTAGCCAAAAACATTCAGTACTTC

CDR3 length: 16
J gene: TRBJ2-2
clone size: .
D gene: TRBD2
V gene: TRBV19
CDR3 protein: CATGGEQGRGHGELFF
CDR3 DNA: TGTGCCACCGGGGGGGAACAGGGAAGGGGTCACGGGGAGCTGTTTTTT

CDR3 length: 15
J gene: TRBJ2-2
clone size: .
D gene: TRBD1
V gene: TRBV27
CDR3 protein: CASSFGTGGTGELFF
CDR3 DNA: TGTGCCAGCAGTTTCGGGACAGGGGGAACCGGGGAGCTGTTTTTT

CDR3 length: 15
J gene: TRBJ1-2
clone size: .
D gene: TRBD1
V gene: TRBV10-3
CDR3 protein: CAIRRAGTGYVGYTF
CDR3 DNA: TGTGCCATCAGACGAGCCGGGACAGGGTACGTTGGCTACACCTTC

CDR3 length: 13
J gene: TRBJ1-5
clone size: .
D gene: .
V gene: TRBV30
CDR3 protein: CAWSNRLNQPQHF
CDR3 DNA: TGTGCCTGGAGTAACAGGCTAAATCAGCCCCAGCATTTT

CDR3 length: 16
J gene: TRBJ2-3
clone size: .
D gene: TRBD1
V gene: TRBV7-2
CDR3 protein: CASTRSPGQGPDTQYF
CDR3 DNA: TGTGCCAGCACCAGATCTCCGGGACAGGGACCAGATACGCAGTATTTT

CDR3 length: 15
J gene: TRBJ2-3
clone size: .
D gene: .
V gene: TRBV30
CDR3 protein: CAWRATGGGTDTQYF
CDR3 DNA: TGTGCCTGGAGAGCTACCGGAGGCGGGACAGATACGCAGTATTTT

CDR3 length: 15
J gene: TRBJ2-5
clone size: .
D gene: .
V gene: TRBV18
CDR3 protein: CASSLFGLLRETQYF
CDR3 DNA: TGTGCCAGCTCACTTTTCGGACTGTTGAGGGAGACCCAGTACTTC

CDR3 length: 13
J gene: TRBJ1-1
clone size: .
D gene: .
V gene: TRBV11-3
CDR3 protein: CASSLYGGTEAFF
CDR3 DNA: TGTGCCAGCAGCTTATATGGAGGCACTGAAGCTTTCTTT

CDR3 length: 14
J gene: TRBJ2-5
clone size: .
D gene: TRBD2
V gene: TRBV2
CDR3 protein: CASFSGRAIETQYF
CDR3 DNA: TGTGCCAGCTTTAGCGGGAGGGCCATAGAGACCCAGTACTTC

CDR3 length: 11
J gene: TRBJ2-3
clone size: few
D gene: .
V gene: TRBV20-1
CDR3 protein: CSARPAGTQYF
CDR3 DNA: TGCAGTGCTAGACCTGCGGGTACGCAGTATTTT

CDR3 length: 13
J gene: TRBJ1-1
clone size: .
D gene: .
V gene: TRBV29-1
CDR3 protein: CSVERTLNTEAFF
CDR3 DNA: TGCAGCGTTGAAAGGACATTGAACACTGAAGCTTTCTTT

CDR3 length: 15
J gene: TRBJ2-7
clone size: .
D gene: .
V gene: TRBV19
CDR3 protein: CASSIATGVGYEQYF
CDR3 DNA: TGTGCCAGTAGTATAGCGACGGGAGTGGGGTACGAGCAGTACTTC

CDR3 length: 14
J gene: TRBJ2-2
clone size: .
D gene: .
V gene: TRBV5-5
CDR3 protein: CASSLDLSAGELFF
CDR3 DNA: TGTGCCAGCAGCTTGGATTTGTCGGCCGGGGAGCTGTTTTTT

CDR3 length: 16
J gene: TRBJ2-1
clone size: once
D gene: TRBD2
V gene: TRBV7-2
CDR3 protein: CASSPYNVRAGRVEFF
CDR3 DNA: TGTGCCAGCAGCCCTTATAACGTCCGAGCGGGAAGGGTTGAGTTCTTC

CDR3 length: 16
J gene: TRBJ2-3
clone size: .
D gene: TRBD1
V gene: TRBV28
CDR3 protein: CASSQAGTGEADTQYF
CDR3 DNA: TGTGCCAGCAGCCAAGCCGGGACAGGTGAAGCAGATACGCAGTATTTT